Listed below are T cell receptor beta chains from one sample, sequenced in a study of blood T cell repertoires in COVID-19. Profiling relied on immunoSEQ multiplex PCR, and the TCRdb table lists in-frame clones only, not all of them. The data contain 130,000 to 150,000 clones, 80% of them seen just once; the ten biggest clones take up approximately 3.5%. Sequencing used peripheral blood. Receptors originate from a man aged 65 to 85 who had recovered from COVID-19. Both conserved end residues are part of each CDR3. Clone size is given for some rows only: seen once, a few or many times, or a class if the clone is expanded.

V	size	J	CDR3
TRBV7-9	.	TRBJ1-1	CASSPSRDTEAFF
TRBV16	.	TRBJ2-1	CASSRSSYNEQFF
TRBV18	few	TRBJ1-5	CASSRGPPGNQPQHF
TRBV3-1/TRBV3-2	.	TRBJ1-2	CASSQGSGTNGYTF
TRBV27	.	TRBJ2-2	CASSLLREGTGDTGELFF
TRBV5-6	.	TRBJ1-2	CASSYGGDYGYTF
TRBV7-6	.	TRBJ2-1	CASSQASGPSSYNEQFF
TRBV5-1	.	TRBJ1-1	CASSPRQGLNTEAFF
TRBV30	.	TRBJ1-1	CAWRAGDYNTEAFF
TRBV6-2/TRBV6-3	once	TRBJ2-3	CASSYSRAPRGGPGTDTQYF
TRBV5-1	.	TRBJ2-5	CASSSQADRLGDQYF
TRBV29-1	.	TRBJ2-2	CSVVGTEKTTGELFF
TRBV7-9	once	TRBJ2-1	CASSFGTGIDEQFF
TRBV27	.	TRBJ2-5	CASRPTSGRAQETQYF
TRBV19	.	TRBJ1-4	CATSWDSGEKLFF
TRBV7-9	.	TRBJ2-1	CASKASGWRDNEQFF
TRBV10-1	.	TRBJ2-1	CASSPLAGGPNEQFF
TRBV7-2	.	TRBJ1-5	CASSLGGGYSNQPQHF
TRBV4-1	.	TRBJ2-2	CASSQGFRQNTGELFF
TRBV27	.	TRBJ1-5	CASTRHSKRGDRGSPEEDQPQHF
TRBV5-4	.	TRBJ2-1	CASSPRATGSYNEQFF
TRBV18	.	TRBJ2-1	CASSPPGDDEQFF
TRBV30	.	TRBJ2-7	CAWDPGLAHEQYF
TRBV5-1	few	TRBJ1-5	CASSLSPEINQPQHF
TRBV5-1	.	TRBJ1-1	CASSLASSPSNTEAFF
TRBV27	.	TRBJ1-5	CASSLTGPNQPQHF
TRBV9	.	TRBJ2-3	CASSVGQGLTDTQYF
TRBV7-2	once	TRBJ2-4	CASSLAGEGKNIQYF
TRBV11-3	.	TRBJ2-2	CASSARGAGELFF
TRBV18	.	TRBJ1-1	CASSDRTNTEAFF
TRBV7-8	.	TRBJ1-2	CASSFRQGIHPVRGYTF
TRBV19	.	TRBJ1-5	CASSIWVGEPQHF
TRBV7-9	.	TRBJ2-5	CASSLLASGIGETQYF
TRBV5-4	.	TRBJ2-3	CASSRGGGSTDTQYF
TRBV5-5	.	TRBJ1-5	CASSFVLGSRDPAPQHF
TRBV4-2	few	TRBJ1-5	CASSQDQGQPQHF
TRBV3-1/TRBV3-2	.	TRBJ1-2	CASSLGEGYGYTF
TRBV11-2	.	TRBJ2-1	CASSPPGQGHNEQFF
TRBV24-1	.	TRBJ2-1	CATSDRNEQFF
TRBV29-1	.	TRBJ2-3	CSVEMGGLGDTQYF
TRBV19	.	TRBJ2-1	CASSIDRTSGRVSYNEQFF
TRBV27	.	TRBJ1-2	CASSLGTGGWYGYTF
TRBV27	.	TRBJ1-2	CASSFGTGTDYTF
TRBV7-8	.	TRBJ1-5	CASSLRFGGGRKQPQHF
TRBV12-3/TRBV12-4	.	TRBJ2-7	CASRADSYEQYF
TRBV6-5	.	TRBJ1-1	CASSYSPGGYAEAFF
TRBV11-2	.	TRBJ2-1	CASSPTGSSYNEQFF
TRBV18	.	TRBJ1-6	CASSLDRNSPLHF
TRBV24-1	many	TRBJ2-2	CATSDSRTSGSSDGELFF
TRBV7-2	.	TRBJ2-1	CASSFSGNTNEQFF
TRBV3-1/TRBV3-2	.	TRBJ1-5	CASSQDTGNQPQHF
TRBV6-5	.	TRBJ2-5	CASSSTGGWQETQYF
TRBV2	many	TRBJ2-1	CASSEPLTRSHNEQFF
TRBV7-2	few	TRBJ2-7	CASSIPRYEQYF
TRBV5-6	.	TRBJ2-7	CASSLRTGSSYEQYF
TRBV6-5	.	TRBJ1-1	CASSYPGGAEAFF
TRBV25-1	.	TRBJ2-7	CASSEFGAGDSEQYF
TRBV5-4	.	TRBJ2-2	CATGAGTGELFF
TRBV12-5	.	TRBJ1-5	CASGPSGDLNQPQHF
TRBV3-1/TRBV3-2	.	TRBJ2-7	CASSPSGTGYEQYF